Below, one T cell receptor (beta chain) is given with its context. The data derive from a study of control samples from healthy donors and cancer patients. Trimming left V 4 bases short and J 4 bases short, with 7 bases between. CDR1 ENHRY and CDR2 SYGVKD come from the germline V gene. CDR3 length equals 12 residues. Profiling relied on immunoSEQ multiplex PCR, and the TCRdb table lists in-frame clones only, not all of them. The sample comprises 130,000 or so clones, about 90% of which are singletons, and roughly 1.9% rests with the top ten. Material: blood. This TCR was sampled from a woman aged 50 to 60 in good health. The chain has TRBV10-3 and TRBJ2-5, with a weak D call TRBD1 (5 bases). DNA of the CDR3: TGTGCCATCAGTGGACAGCGAGAGACCCAGTACTTC. Protein: CAISGQRETQYF.